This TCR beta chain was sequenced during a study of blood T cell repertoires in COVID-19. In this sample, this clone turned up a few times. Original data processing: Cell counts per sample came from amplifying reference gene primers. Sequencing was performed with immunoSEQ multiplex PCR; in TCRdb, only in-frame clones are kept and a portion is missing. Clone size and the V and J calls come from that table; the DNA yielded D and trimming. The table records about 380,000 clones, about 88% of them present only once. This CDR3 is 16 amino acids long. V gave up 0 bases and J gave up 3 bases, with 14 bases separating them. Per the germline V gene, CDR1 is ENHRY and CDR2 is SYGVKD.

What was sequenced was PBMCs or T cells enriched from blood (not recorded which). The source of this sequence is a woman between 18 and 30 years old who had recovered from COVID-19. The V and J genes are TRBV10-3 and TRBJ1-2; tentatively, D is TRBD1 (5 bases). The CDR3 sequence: CAISESLGRGYYGYTF. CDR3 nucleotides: TGTGCCATCAGTGAGTCCCTTGGAAGGGGTTACTATGGCTACACCTTC.